This T cell receptor beta chain was documented in a study of cytomegalovirus exposure and HLA in healthy donors. The study ran its PCR with 60 Vbeta and 13 Jbeta primers. This table comes from immunoSEQ multiplex PCR, and its TCRdb copy is limited to in-frame clones, with some not included. The table shows roughly 100,000 clones, with roughly 79% occurring only once. The clonotype was recovered from a woman aged 40 to 50 in good health and CMV-seronegative. The source material was PBMCs.

The CDR3 bases are TGTGCCATCAGTGAGGTGACTAGCGGGAGGGATACGCAGTATTTT. This translates into CAISEVTSGRDTQYF. The V call is TRBV10-3, the J call TRBJ2-3; 13 nucleotides line up with TRBD2. There are 15 residues in the CDR3. CDR1 and CDR2 (germline): ENHRY, SYGVKD. Trimming cost V 2 bases and J 6 bases; bases outside gene matches: 2.